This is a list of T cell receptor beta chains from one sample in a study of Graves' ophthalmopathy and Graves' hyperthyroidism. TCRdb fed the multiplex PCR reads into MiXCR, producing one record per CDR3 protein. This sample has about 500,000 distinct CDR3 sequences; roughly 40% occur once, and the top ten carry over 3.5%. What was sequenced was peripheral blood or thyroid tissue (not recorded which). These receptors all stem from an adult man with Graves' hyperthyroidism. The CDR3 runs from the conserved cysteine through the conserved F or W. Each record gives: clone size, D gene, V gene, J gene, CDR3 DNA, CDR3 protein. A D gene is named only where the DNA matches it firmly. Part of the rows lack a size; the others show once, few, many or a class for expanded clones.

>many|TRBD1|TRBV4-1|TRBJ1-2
TGCGCCAGCAGCCAAGATCTCGCGGACAGGGGAGGTGGCTACACCTTC
CASSQDLADRGGGYTF
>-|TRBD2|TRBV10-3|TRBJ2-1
TGTGCCATCAGTGATTTGGAGCGGGGGGGCCATGAGCAGTTCTTC
CAISDLERGGHEQFF
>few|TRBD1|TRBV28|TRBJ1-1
TGTGCCAGCGGCCCCGGGACAGGGGGCACTGAAGCTTTCTTT
CASGPGTGGTEAFF
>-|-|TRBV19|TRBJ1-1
TGTGCCGGTAGACGCGACAGGACGAACACTGAAGCTTTCTTT
CAGRRDRTNTEAFF
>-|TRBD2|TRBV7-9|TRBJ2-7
TGTGCCAGCAGTCAATCCTTTGGGACTAGCGGGGCGACCCCATCCTACGAGCAGTACTTC
CASSQSFGTSGATPSYEQYF
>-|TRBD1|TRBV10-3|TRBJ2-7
TGTGCCATCGGGGAAAGCGGGACAGGGGCCTACGAGCAGTACTTC
CAIGESGTGAYEQYF
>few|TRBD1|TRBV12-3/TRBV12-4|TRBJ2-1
TGTGCCAGCAGTTCCCGGGACAGGGGTCCCACGCAGTTCTTC
CASSSRDRGPTQFF
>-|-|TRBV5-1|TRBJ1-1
TGCGCCAGCACCCCGACAGTCTCGGGCCCTGAAGCTTTCTTT
CASTPTVSGPEAFF
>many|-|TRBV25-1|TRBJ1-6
TGTGCCAGCAGTGATGGGAATTCACCCCTCCACTTT
CASSDGNSPLHF
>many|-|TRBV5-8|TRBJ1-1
TGTGCCAGCAGCTTGGAACAGAACATGAACACTGAAGCTTTCTTT
CASSLEQNMNTEAFF
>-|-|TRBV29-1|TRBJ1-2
TGCAGCGCTGTATGGCTAGCGGGAAGGACAGATACGCAGTATGGCTACACCTTC
CSAVWLAGRTDTQYGYTF
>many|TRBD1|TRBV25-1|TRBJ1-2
TGTGCCAGCAGAGGGGGCGATTATGGCTACACCTTC
CASRGGDYGYTF
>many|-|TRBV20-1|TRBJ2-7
TGCAGTGCGGGGGACCTTCCCATCCCATACTACGAGCAGTACTTC
CSAGDLPIPYYEQYF
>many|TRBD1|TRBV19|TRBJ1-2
TGTGCCAGTAGTCCTTGGGACAGGTCGAACTATGGCTACACCTTC
CASSPWDRSNYGYTF
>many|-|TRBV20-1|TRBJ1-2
TGCAGTGCTAGAATTGTTGGAGGGGCACGCTATGGCTACACCTTC
CSARIVGGARYGYTF
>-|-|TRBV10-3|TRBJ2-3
TGTGCCACCCAGGACGGGGCTCATCATACGCAGTATTTT
CATQDGAHHTQYF
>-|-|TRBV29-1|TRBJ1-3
TGCAGCGTTGAACCCGGCAGGCGACTGAACACCATATATTTT
CSVEPGRRLNTIYF
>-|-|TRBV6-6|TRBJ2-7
TGTGCCAGCAGTCCGGGGGCCCTCTACGAGCAGTACTTC
CASSPGALYEQYF
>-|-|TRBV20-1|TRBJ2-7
TGCAGTGCTAGAGATCTGTGGGCCTACGAGCAGTACTTC
CSARDLWAYEQYF
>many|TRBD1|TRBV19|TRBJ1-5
TGTGCCAGTAGTATAGACGGACAGGGTGTCCAGCCCCAGCATTTT
CASSIDGQGVQPQHF
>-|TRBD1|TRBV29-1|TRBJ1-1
TGCAGCGTTAGAGGACAGGGGGCTAAAGCTTTCTTT
CSVRGQGAKAFF
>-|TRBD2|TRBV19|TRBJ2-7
TGTGCCAGTAGTATTGGTCTAGCGGAAGGCGCCTACGAGCAGTACTTC
CASSIGLAEGAYEQYF
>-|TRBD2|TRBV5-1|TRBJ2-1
TGCGCCAGCAGCTTGGCGGGCGGGGGGTTCTCCAGTGAGCAGTTCTTC
CASSLAGGGFSSEQFF
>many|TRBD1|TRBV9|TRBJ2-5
TGTGCCAGCAGCACGGGACAGGGGGAAGAGACCCAGTACTTC
CASSTGQGEETQYF
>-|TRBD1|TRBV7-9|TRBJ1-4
TGTGCCAGCAGCACCCGACAGGGAACTAATGAAAAACTGTTTTTT
CASSTRQGTNEKLFF
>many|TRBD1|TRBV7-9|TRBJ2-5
TGTGCCAGCAGCCCAAGCACCGGGACAGGGCTGGAGACCCAGTACTTC
CASSPSTGTGLETQYF
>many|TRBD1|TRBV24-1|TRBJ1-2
TGTGCCACCAGTGATTCCTCAGGGGGAGACGGCTACACCTTC
CATSDSSGGDGYTF
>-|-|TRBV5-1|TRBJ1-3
TGCGCCAGCAGCTCGGACGGTATCTCTGGAAACACCATATATTTT
CASSSDGISGNTIYF
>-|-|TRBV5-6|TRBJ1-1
TGTGCCAGCAGCTTTGGGTCGGGGGGGATGAACACTGAAGCTTTCTTT
CASSFGSGGMNTEAFF
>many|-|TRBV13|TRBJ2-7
TGTGCCAGCAGCTTCGGGGAGATCTACGAGCAGTACTTC
CASSFGEIYEQYF
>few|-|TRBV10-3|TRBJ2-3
TGTGCCATCAGAGACAGCGAAACTAGCACAGATACGCAGTATTTT
CAIRDSETSTDTQYF
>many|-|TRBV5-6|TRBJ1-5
TGTGCCAGCAGCTTGGGGACGTGGCCCCAGCATTTT
CASSLGTWPQHF
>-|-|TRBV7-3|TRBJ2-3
TGTGCCAGCAGTTACTCGGTGGATCAGCCCCAGTATTTT
CASSYSVDQPQYF
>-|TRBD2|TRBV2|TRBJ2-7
TGTGCCGGTACTTCTAGCGGGGGCCACTACGAGCAGTACTTC
CAGTSSGGHYEQYF
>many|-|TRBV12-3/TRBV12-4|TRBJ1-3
TGTGCCAGCAGTCGCAAGAGAGGTGGAAACACCATATATTTT
CASSRKRGGNTIYF
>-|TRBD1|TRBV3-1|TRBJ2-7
TGTGCCAGCGGGGGACAGGGGGCCTACGAGCAGTACTTC
CASGGQGAYEQYF
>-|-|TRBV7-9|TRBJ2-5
TGTGCCAGCAGCTTATCGGTGGGTGAGACCCAGTACTTC
CASSLSVGETQYF
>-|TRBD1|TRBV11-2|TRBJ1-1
TGTGCCAGCAGCATAGGACAGGGGTTTTCTGAAGCTTTCTTT
CASSIGQGFSEAFF
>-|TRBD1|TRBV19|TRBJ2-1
TGTGCCAGTAGGGACAGGGCGTACAATGAGCAGTTCTTC
CASRDRAYNEQFF
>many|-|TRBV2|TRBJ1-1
TGTGCCAGCAGTGAAGAGGCAGGGATGAACACTGAAGCTTTCTTT
CASSEEAGMNTEAFF
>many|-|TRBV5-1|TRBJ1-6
TGCGCCAGCAGCTTGGGGGATAATTCACCCCTCCACTTT
CASSLGDNSPLHF
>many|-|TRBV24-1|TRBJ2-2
TGTGCCACCAGTGACGAGAACACCGGGGAGCTGTTTTTT
CATSDENTGELFF
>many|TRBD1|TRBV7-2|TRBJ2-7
TGTGCCAGCAGCCGTGACAGGGACGAGCAGTACTTC
CASSRDRDEQYF
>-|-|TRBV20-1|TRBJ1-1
TGCAGTGCTTCGACAGGAATGAACACTGAAGCTTTCTTT
CSASTGMNTEAFF
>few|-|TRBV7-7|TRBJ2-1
TGTGCTAGCAGCTTAGGCCAGCAAAATGAGCAGTTCTTC
CASSLGQQNEQFF
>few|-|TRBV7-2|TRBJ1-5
TGTGCCAGCAGCGCAATTTACGAAGGCAATCAGCCCCAGCATTTT
CASSAIYEGNQPQHF
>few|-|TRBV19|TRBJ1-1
TGTGCCAGTAGTGTGACAGGTACCATGAACACTGAAGCTTTCTTT
CASSVTGTMNTEAFF
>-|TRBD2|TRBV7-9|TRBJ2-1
TGTGCCAGCAGCTTTAGCGGGGGGGGACACAATGAGCAGTTCTTC
CASSFSGGGHNEQFF
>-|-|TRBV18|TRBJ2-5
TGTGCCAGCTCACCTAAGACTAGGCAAGAGACCCAGTACTTC
CASSPKTRQETQYF
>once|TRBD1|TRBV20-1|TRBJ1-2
TGCAGTGCTAGTGGTTTGTCCGGAGGACAGGGTGAAGATGGCTACACCTTC
CSASGLSGGQGEDGYTF
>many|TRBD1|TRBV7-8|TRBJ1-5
TGTGCCAGCAGCTCTCTGGGACAGGGGGGAAATCAGCCCCAGCATTTT
CASSSLGQGGNQPQHF
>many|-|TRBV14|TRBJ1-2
TGTGCCAGCAGCCAAGAAAGTTTGTTTGTTGGCGGCTACACCTTC
CASSQESLFVGGYTF
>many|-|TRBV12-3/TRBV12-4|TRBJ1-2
TGTGCCAGCAGTTTTAAAGAGTGGGACGGCTATGGCTACACCTTC
CASSFKEWDGYGYTF
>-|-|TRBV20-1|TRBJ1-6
TGCAGTGCTAGAGATTTCGAACAGGGCTTAAGCTCCTATAATTCACCCCTCCACTTT
CSARDFEQGLSSYNSPLHF
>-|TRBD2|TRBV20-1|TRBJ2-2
TGCAGTGCTACCCCGACTAGCGGAGAGCTGTTTTTT
CSATPTSGELFF
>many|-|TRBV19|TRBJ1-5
TGTGCCAGTAGTTTCAAGACCAAGTATCAGCCCCAGCATTTT
CASSFKTKYQPQHF
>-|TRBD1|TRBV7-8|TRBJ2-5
TGTGCCAGCAGCTTAGGACAGGGTTTCCAGATTCAAGAGATCCAGTACTTC
CASSLGQGFQIQEIQYF